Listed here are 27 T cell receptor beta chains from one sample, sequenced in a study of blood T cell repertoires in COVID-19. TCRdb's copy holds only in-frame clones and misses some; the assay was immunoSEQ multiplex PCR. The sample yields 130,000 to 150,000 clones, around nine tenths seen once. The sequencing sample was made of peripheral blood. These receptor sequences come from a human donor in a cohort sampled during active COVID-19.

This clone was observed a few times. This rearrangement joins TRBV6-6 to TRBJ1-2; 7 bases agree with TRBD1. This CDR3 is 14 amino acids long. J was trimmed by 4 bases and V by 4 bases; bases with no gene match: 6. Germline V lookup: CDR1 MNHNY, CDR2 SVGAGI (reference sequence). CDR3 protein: CASSSPTGRYGYTF. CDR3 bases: TGTGCCAGCAGTTCTCCGACAGGGCGCTATGGCTACACCTTC.

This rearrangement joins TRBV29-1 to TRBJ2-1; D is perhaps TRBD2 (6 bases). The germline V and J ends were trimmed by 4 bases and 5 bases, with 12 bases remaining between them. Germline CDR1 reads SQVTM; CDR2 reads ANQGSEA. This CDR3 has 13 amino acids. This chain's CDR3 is CSVVGGGNNEQFF. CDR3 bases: TGCAGCGTTGTGGGAGGCGGGAACAATGAGCAGTTCTTC.

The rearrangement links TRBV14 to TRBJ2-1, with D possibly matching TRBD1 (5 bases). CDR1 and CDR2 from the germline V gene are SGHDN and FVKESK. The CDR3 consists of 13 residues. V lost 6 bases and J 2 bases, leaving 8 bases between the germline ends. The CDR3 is CASRAGTYNEQFF. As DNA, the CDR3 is TGTGCCAGCAGAGCAGGGACCTACAATGAGCAGTTCTTC. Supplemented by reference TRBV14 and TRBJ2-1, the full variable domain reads EAGVTQFPSHSVIEKGQTVTLRCDPISGHDNLYWYRRVMGKEIKFLLHFVKESKQDESGMPNNRFLAERTGGTYSTLKVQPAELEDSGVYFCASRAGTYNEQFFGPGTRLTVL.

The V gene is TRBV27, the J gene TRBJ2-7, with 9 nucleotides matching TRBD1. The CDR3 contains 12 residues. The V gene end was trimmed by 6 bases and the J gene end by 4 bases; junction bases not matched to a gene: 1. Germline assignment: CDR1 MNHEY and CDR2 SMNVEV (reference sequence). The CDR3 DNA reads TGTGCCAGCAGGGGACAGGGTTACGAGCAGTACTTC. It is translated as CASRGQGYEQYF.

The CDR3 sequence: CASSSRTSGRGNEQFF. CDR3 bases: TGTGCCAGTAGTAGTCGGACTAGCGGGAGGGGAAATGAGCAGTTCTTC. The chain joins TRBV19 to TRBJ2-1; TRBD2 matches 15 bases. The V segment lost 4 bases and the J segment 7 bases; nucleotides outside the gene matches: 5. The CDR3 has 16 amino acids. Germline CDR1 and CDR2: LNHDA and SQIVND (reference sequence). The complete variable domain, with remaining parts taken from reference TRBV19 and TRBJ2-1, reads DGGITQSPKYLFRKEGQNVTLSCEQNLNHDAMYWYRQDPGQGLRLIYYSQIVNDFQKGDIAEGYSVSREKKESFPLTVTSAQKNPTAFYLCASSSRTSGRGNEQFFGPGTRLTVL.

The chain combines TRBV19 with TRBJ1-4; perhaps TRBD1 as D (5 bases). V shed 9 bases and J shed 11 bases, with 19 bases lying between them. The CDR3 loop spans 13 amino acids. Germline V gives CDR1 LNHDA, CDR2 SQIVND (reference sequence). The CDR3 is CASNRAPGAKLFF. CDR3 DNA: TGTGCCAGCAACCGGGCCCCTGGGGCCAAACTGTTTTTT. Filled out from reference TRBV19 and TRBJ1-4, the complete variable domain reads DGGITQSPKYLFRKEGQNVTLSCEQNLNHDAMYWYRQDPGQGLRLIYYSQIVNDFQKGDIAEGYSVSREKKESFPLTVTSAQKNPTAFYLCASNRAPGAKLFFGSGTQLSVL.

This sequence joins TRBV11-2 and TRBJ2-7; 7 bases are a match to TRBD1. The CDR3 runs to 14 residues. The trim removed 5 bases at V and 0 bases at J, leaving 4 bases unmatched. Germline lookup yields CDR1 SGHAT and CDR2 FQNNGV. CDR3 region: CASSPTGLSYEQYF. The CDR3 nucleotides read TGTGCCAGCAGCCCGACAGGGCTCTCCTACGAGCAGTACTTC.

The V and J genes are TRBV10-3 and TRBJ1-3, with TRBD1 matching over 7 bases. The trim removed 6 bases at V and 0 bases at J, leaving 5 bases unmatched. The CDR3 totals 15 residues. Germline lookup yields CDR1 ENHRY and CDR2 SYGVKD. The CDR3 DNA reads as TGTGCCATCAGAGAGGGGGCCGCCTCTGGAAACACCATATATTTT. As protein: CAIREGAASGNTIYF.

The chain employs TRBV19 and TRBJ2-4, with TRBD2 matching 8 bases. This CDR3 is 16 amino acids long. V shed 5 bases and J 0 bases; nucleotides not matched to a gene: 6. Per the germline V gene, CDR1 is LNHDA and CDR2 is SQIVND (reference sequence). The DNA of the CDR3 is TGTGCCAGTAGTTCAAGCGGGGGTCTAGCCAAAAACATTCAGTACTTC. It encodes CASSSSGGLAKNIQYF. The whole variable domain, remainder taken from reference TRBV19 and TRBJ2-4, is DGGITQSPKYLFRKEGQNVTLSCEQNLNHDAMYWYRQDPGQGLRLIYYSQIVNDFQKGDIAEGYSVSREKKESFPLTVTSAQKNPTAFYLCASSSSGGLAKNIQYFGAGTRLSVL.

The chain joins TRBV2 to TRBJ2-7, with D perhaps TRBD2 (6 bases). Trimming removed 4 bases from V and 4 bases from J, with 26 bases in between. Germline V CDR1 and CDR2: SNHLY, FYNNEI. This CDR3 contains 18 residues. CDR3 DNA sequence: TGTGCCAGCAGTGCAATACCGACGTCTAGCGCCACAGGTTACGAGCAGTACTTC. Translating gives CASSAIPTSSATGYEQYF.

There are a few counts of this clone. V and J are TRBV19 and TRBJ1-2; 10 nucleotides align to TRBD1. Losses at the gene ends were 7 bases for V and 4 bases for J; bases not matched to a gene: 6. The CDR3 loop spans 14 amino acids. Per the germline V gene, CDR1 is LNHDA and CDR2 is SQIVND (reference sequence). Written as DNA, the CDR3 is TGTGCCAGTACTACGGGACAGGGGAGCTATGGCTACACCTTC. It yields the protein CASTTGQGSYGYTF.

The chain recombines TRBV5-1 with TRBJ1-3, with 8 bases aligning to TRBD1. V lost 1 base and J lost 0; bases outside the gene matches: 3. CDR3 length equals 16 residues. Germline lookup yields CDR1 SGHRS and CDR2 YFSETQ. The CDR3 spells CASSLRQGLSGNTIYF. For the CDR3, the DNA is TGCGCCAGCAGCTTGAGACAGGGGCTCTCTGGAAACACCATATATTTT.

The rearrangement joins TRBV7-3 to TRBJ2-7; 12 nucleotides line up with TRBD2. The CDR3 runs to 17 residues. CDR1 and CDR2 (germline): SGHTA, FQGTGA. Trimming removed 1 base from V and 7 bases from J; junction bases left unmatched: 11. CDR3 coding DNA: TGTGCCAGCAGCTTAAACCCCCCACTAGCGGGAGGAGGGGAGCAGTACTTC. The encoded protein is CASSLNPPLAGGGEQYF.

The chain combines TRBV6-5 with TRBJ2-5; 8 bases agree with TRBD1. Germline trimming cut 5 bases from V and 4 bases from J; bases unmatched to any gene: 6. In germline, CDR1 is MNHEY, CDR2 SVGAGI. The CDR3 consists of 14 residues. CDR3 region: CASSPGTGGETQYF. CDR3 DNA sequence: TGTGCCAGCAGTCCCGGGACAGGAGGAGAGACCCAGTACTTC.

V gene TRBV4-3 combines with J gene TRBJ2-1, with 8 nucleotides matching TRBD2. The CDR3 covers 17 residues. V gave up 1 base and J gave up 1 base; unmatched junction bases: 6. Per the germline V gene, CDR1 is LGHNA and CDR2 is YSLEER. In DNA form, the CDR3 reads TGCGCCAGCAGCCAAGCTCGTACTAGCGGATCCTACAATGAGCAGTTCTTC. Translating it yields CASSQARTSGSYNEQFF.

CDR3 residues: CASSLGEGESTDTQYF. DNA for the CDR3: TGTGCCAGCAGCTTAGGTGAGGGGGAGAGCACAGATACGCAGTATTTT. This chain connects TRBV7-8 to TRBJ2-3; maybe TRBD1 (6 bases). The CDR3 totals 16 residues. V shed 1 base and J shed 0 bases, with 11 bases lying between them. Germline assignment: CDR1 SGHVS and CDR2 FQNEAQ.

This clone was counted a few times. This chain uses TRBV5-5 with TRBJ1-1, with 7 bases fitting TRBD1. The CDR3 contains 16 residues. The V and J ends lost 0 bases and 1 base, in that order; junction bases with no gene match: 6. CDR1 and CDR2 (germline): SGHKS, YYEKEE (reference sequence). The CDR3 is CASSLGFGTANTEAFF. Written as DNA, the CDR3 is TGTGCCAGCAGCTTGGGCTTTGGGACAGCGAACACTGAAGCTTTCTTT. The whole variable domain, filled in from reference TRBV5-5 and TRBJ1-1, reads DAGVTQSPTHLIKTRGQQVTLRCSPISGHKSVSWYQQVLGQGPQFIFQYYEKEERGRGNFPDRFSARQFPNYSSELNVNALLLGDSALYLCASSLGFGTANTEAFFGQGTRLTVV.

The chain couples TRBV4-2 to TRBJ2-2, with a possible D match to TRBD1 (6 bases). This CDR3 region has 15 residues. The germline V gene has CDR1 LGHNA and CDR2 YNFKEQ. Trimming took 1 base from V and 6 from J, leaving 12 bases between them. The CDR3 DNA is TGTGCCAGCAGCCAAGTACAGGGTCGGGCCGGGGAGCTGTTTTTT. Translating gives CASSQVQGRAGELFF.

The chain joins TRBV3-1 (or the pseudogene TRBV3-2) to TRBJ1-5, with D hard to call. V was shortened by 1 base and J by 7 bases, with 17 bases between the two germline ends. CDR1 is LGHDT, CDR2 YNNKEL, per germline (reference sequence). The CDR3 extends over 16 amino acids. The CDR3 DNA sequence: TGTGCCAGCAGCCAAGGGGTTTTCGGGGAAAAGCAGCCCCAGCATTTT. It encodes CASSQGVFGEKQPQHF.

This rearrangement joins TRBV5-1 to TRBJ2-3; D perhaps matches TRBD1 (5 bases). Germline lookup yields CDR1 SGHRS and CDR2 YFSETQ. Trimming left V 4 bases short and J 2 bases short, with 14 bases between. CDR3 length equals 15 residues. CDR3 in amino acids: CASSTVRQFTDTQYF. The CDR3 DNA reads TGCGCCAGCAGCACTGTGAGACAGTTCACAGATACGCAGTATTTT.

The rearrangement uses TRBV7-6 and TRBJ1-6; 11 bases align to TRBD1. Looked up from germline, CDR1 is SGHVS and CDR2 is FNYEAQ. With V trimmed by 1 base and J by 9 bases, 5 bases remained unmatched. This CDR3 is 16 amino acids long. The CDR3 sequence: CASSLDRTGGLSPLHF. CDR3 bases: TGTGCCAGCAGCTTAGATAGGACAGGGGGCCTTTCACCCCTCCACTTT.

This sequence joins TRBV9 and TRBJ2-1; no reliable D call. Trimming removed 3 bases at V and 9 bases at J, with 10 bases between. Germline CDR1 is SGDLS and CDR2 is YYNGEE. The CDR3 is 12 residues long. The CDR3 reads CASSGSGVEQFF. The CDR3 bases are TGTGCCAGCAGCGGATCGGGTGTTGAGCAGTTCTTC.

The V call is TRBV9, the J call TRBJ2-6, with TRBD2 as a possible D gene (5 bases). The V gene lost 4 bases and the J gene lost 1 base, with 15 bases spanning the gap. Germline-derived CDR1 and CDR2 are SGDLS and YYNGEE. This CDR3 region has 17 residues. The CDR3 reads CASSSGGQESGANVLTF. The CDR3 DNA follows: TGTGCCAGCAGCTCAGGAGGTCAGGAGTCTGGGGCCAACGTCCTGACTTTC.

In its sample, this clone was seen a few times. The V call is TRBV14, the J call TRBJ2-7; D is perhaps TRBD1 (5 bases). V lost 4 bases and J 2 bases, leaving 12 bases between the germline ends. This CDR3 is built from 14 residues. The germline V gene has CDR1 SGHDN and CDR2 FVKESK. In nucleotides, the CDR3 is TGTGCCAGCAGCCCCACGACAGTACCCTACGAGCAGTACTTC. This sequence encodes CASSPTTVPYEQYF.

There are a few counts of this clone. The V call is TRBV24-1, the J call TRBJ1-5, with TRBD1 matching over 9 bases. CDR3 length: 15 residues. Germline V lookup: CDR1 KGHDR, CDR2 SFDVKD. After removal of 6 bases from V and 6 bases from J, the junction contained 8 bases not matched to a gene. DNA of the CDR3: TGTGCCACCAGTCCCGGACAGGGGATAGGTCAGCCCCAGCATTTT. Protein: CATSPGQGIGQPQHF.

Written as DNA, the CDR3 is TGTGCCAGCAGCTTCGCCCCAGGGGCGGATGAAAAACTGTTTTTT. Amino acid sequence: CASSFAPGADEKLFF. This chain uses TRBV13 with TRBJ1-4; D is perhaps TRBD1 (6 bases). CDR1 is PRHDT, CDR2 FYEKMQ, per germline (reference sequence). Trimming left V 3 bases short and J 6 bases short, with 14 bases between. The CDR3 consists of 15 residues.

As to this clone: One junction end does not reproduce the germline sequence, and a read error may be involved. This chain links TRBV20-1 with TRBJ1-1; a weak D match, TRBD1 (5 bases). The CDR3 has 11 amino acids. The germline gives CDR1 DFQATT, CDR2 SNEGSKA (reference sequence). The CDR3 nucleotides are TGTTCTCGGCCGGGGGACACTGAAGCTTTCTTT. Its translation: CSRPGDTEAFF.